A selection of T cell receptor beta chains follows, all from one sample in a study of CD8+ T cells in alopecia areata. Assay used: immunoSEQ multiplex PCR; TCRdb lists only in-frame clones, some missing. The profile covers about 100,000 clones, with 44% appearing a single time and roughly a sixth taken by the ten largest. The material was CD8+ T cells sorted from blood, obtained at week 24, from a patient treated with tofacitinib. The receptors were sampled from a human donor with alopecia areata. Both conserved end residues are part of each CDR3. The D gene is left open where the match is weak. Size is omitted from some rows. Given values are once, few, many or a class for expanded clones.

D gene	V gene	J gene	clone size	CDR3 protein	CDR3 DNA
NA	TRBV7-2	TRBJ2-5	NA	CASSLTGSRQETQYF	TGTGCCAGCAGCTTAACCGGGAGCCGCCAAGAGACCCAGTACTTC
NA	TRBV4-1	TRBJ2-1	NA	CASSQVGGSYNEQFF	TGCGCCAGCAGCCAAGTTGGTGGCTCCTACAATGAGCAGTTCTTC
NA	TRBV29-1	TRBJ2-2	NA	CSVNWRTGELFF	TGCAGCGTAAATTGGAGGACCGGGGAGCTGTTTTTT
TRBD1	TRBV29-1	TRBJ1-1	NA	CSVAGQGAAAFF	TGCAGCGTGGCGGGACAGGGGGCGGCAGCTTTCTTT
TRBD1	TRBV29-1	TRBJ1-1	few	CSAGGVDRVGTEAFF	TGCAGCGCTGGGGGGGTGGACAGGGTCGGGACTGAAGCTTTCTTT
NA	TRBV29-1	TRBJ1-3	NA	CSVAVGFSGNTIYF	TGCAGCGTGGCGGTAGGGTTTTCTGGAAACACCATATATTTT
NA	TRBV5-6	TRBJ1-1	many	CASSLMDYTEAFF	TGTGCCAGCAGCTTGATGGACTACACTGAAGCTTTCTTT
NA	TRBV10-3	TRBJ2-7	NA	CAISGDSYEQYF	TGTGCCATCTCTGGGGACTCCTACGAGCAGTACTTC
NA	TRBV4-1	TRBJ2-7	NA	CASSQVRGSLYEQYF	TGCGCCAGCAGCCAAGTACGGGGGAGCCTCTACGAGCAGTACTTC
TRBD1	TRBV9	TRBJ2-1	few	CASSKQGASYNEQFF	TGTGCCAGCAGCAAACAGGGGGCTAGCTACAATGAGCAGTTCTTC
NA	TRBV6-4	TRBJ1-2	few	CASRDHKTANYGYTF	TGTGCCAGCAGGGACCATAAGACCGCTAACTATGGCTACACCTTC
NA	TRBV9	TRBJ2-5	NA	CASSVLTRRGQETQYF	TGTGCCAGCAGCGTACTCACTAGGAGGGGACAAGAGACCCAGTACTTC
NA	TRBV9	TRBJ2-2	NA	CASNGRQPNTGELFF	TGTGCCAGCAATGGACGGCAGCCGAACACCGGGGAGCTGTTTTTT
TRBD2	TRBV27	TRBJ2-7	few	CASSFTSGSYEQYF	TGTGCCAGCAGTTTTACTAGCGGGAGTTACGAGCAGTACTTC
NA	TRBV1	TRBJ2-5	NA	CTSSKGHQRWVRQETQYF	TGCACCAGCAGCAAAGGACATCAACGATGGGTACGCCAAGAGACCCAGTACTTC
TRBD1	TRBV4-1	TRBJ2-1	once	CASSQGYRGRGNEQFF	TGCGCCAGCAGCCAAGGGTACAGGGGAAGAGGTAATGAGCAGTTCTTC
NA	TRBV21-1	TRBJ2-1	NA	CASSKVSAGRGYNEQFF	TGTGCCAGCAGCAAAGTTTCAGCGGGACGCGGCTACAATGAGCAGTTCTTC
TRBD2	TRBV29-1	TRBJ2-1	few	CSAGPFSSGRTYNEQFF	TGCAGCGCCGGCCCCTTTAGTAGCGGGAGGACCTACAATGAGCAGTTCTTC
NA	TRBV30	TRBJ1-5	few	CAWSTGNQPQHF	TGTGCCTGGAGTACTGGCAATCAGCCCCAGCATTTT
TRBD1	TRBV6-1	TRBJ1-2	NA	CASSSGDRGFGYTF	TGTGCCAGCAGTTCCGGCGACAGGGGATTTGGCTACACCTTC
TRBD1	TRBV29-1	TRBJ1-1	NA	CSVERTGVRAFF	TGCAGCGTTGAAAGGACAGGGGTACGAGCTTTCTTT
TRBD2	TRBV19	TRBJ2-7	NA	CASGTSDSYEQYF	TGTGCCAGCGGAACTAGCGATTCCTACGAGCAGTACTTC
NA	TRBV30	TRBJ2-1	NA	CAWREWGNEQFF	TGTGCCTGGAGGGAATGGGGTAATGAGCAGTTCTTC
TRBD1	TRBV28	TRBJ2-2	NA	CASSLSITNTRDRGRSGELFF	TGTGCCAGCAGCCTCTCGATAACAAACACCCGGGACAGGGGGCGATCCGGGGAGCTGTTTTTT
TRBD1	TRBV4-1	TRBJ2-7	NA	CASSQETGFDEQYF	TGCGCCAGCAGCCAAGAGACAGGGTTCGACGAGCAGTACTTC
NA	TRBV11-2	TRBJ2-1	NA	CASSLALGLLVNEQFF	TGTGCCAGCAGCTTAGCACTAGGTTTACTCGTCAATGAGCAGTTCTTC
NA	TRBV13	TRBJ2-7	NA	CASSHHGAGLREQYF	TGTGCCAGCAGCCATCACGGGGCAGGGCTGAGGGAGCAGTACTTC
NA	TRBV4-3	TRBJ2-4	few	CASSQEGLAKNIQYF	TGCGCCAGCAGCCAAGAAGGGCTAGCCAAAAACATTCAGTACTTC
NA	TRBV4-2	TRBJ2-2	NA	CASSQKPGPTNTGELFF	TGTGCCAGCAGCCAGAAACCGGGCCCGACTAACACCGGGGAGCTGTTTTTT
NA	TRBV27	TRBJ2-5	NA	CASSPGTPESQYF	TGTGCCAGCAGTCCGGGGACCCCGGAGTCTCAGTACTTC
NA	TRBV4-1	TRBJ2-7	NA	CASSQVGGLPYEQYF	TGCGCCAGCAGCCAAGTAGGGGGACTACCTTACGAGCAGTACTTC
NA	TRBV6-5	TRBJ1-5	NA	CASSYSTNQPQHF	TGTGCCAGCAGTTACTCGACCAATCAGCCCCAGCATTTT
NA	TRBV19	TRBJ1-5	few	CASSIRDLNQPQHF	TGTGCCAGTAGTATTAGGGACCTCAATCAGCCCCAGCATTTT
TRBD1	TRBV4-1	TRBJ2-7	few	CASSQEGTGSYEQYF	TGCGCCAGCAGCCAAGAAGGGACAGGGTCCTACGAGCAGTACTTC
NA	TRBV30	TRBJ2-5	once	CAWLETGSPGETQYF	TGTGCCTGGTTGGAGACCGGGTCCCCGGGAGAGACCCAGTACTTC
TRBD1	TRBV28	TRBJ1-5	NA	CASSLGQGFRQPQHF	TGTGCCAGCAGTTTGGGACAGGGATTTAGGCAGCCCCAGCATTTT
NA	TRBV9	TRBJ2-5	NA	CASSPDSQETQYF	TGTGCCAGCAGTCCCGACAGCCAAGAGACCCAGTACTTC
NA	TRBV9	TRBJ2-3	few	CASSVGGGVADTQYF	TGTGCCAGCAGCGTAGGAGGAGGGGTCGCAGATACGCAGTATTTT
TRBD2	TRBV27	TRBJ2-1	few	CASSSLLAGGFYNEQFF	TGTGCCAGCAGTTCCCTCCTAGCGGGAGGGTTCTACAATGAGCAGTTCTTC
NA	TRBV7-6	TRBJ2-3	few	CASSDRSTDTQYF	TGTGCCAGCAGTGACAGAAGCACAGATACGCAGTATTTT
NA	TRBV7-9	TRBJ2-7	NA	CASSLRDEQYF	TGTGCCAGCAGCTTAAGAGACGAGCAGTACTTC
TRBD2	TRBV27	TRBJ2-5	NA	CASAGSGRWETQYF	TGTGCCAGCGCGGGTAGCGGGAGGTGGGAGACCCAGTACTTC
NA	TRBV5-1	TRBJ2-1	few	CASSLGDETRTYNEQFF	TGCGCCAGCAGCTTGGGGGATGAGACTAGAACATACAATGAGCAGTTCTTC
NA	TRBV4-1	TRBJ1-5	few	CASSLRGNQPQHF	TGCGCCAGCAGCCTCAGGGGCAATCAGCCCCAGCATTTT
NA	TRBV7-9	TRBJ2-2	few	CASSDTGTGELFF	TGTGCCAGCAGCGACACTGGGACCGGGGAGCTGTTTTTT
NA	TRBV7-9	TRBJ1-2	NA	CASSPLDKNYGYTF	TGTGCCAGCAGCCCGTTAGACAAGAACTATGGCTACACCTTC
NA	TRBV9	TRBJ2-2	few	CASKAGGTGELFF	TGTGCCAGCAAAGCAGGAGGAACCGGGGAGCTGTTTTTT
NA	TRBV14	TRBJ1-5	NA	CASSLYRNEIYSNQPQHF	TGTGCCAGCAGCCTATACAGGAACGAGATATATAGCAATCAGCCCCAGCATTTT
NA	TRBV6-5	TRBJ2-7	NA	CASSHTGQAYEQYF	TGTGCCAGCAGTCACACGGGACAAGCCTACGAGCAGTACTTC
TRBD1	TRBV19	TRBJ2-7	NA	CASSPIGTGGIYEQYF	TGTGCCAGTTCACCGATCGGGACAGGGGGGATCTACGAGCAGTACTTC
NA	TRBV13	TRBJ2-1	few	CASSTPGDNEQFF	TGTGCCAGCAGCACCCCGGGGGACAATGAGCAGTTCTTC
TRBD1	TRBV5-8	TRBJ2-7	few	CASSNRDRYEQYF	TGTGCCAGCAGCAACCGGGACAGGTACGAGCAGTACTTC
NA	TRBV11-1	TRBJ2-3	NA	CASSRRTPPDTQYF	TGTGCCAGCAGCCGCCGGACTCCGCCAGATACGCAGTATTTT
TRBD2	TRBV29-1	TRBJ2-1	NA	CSVPRLADYNEQFF	TGCAGCGTCCCTAGACTAGCGGACTACAATGAGCAGTTCTTC
TRBD2	TRBV28	TRBJ2-7	many	CASRLADSYEQYF	TGTGCCTCCCGACTAGCGGACTCCTACGAGCAGTACTTC
TRBD2	TRBV4-3	TRBJ2-3	NA	CASSPSRRLAGDTDTQYF	TGCGCCAGCAGCCCCTCCCGGAGACTAGCGGGAGACACAGATACGCAGTATTTT
NA	TRBV12-5	TRBJ2-1	few	CASGFAYNEQFF	TGTGCTAGTGGTTTTGCCTACAATGAGCAGTTCTTC
NA	TRBV4-1	TRBJ1-2	NA	CASSQEQRTYTF	TGCGCCAGCAGCCAAGAGCAGAGGACCTACACCTTC